The TCR beta chain described here comes from a study of blood T cell repertoires in COVID-19. Study-wide context: Sites in the United States, Italy and Spain provided acute and convalescent COVID-19 samples. PBMCs, B-cell-depleted T cells, or T cells provided the cDNA or gDNA that made up the material.

As originally analysed: Counts of nucleated cells, estimated from reference gene primer amplification, were obtained. Generated by immunoSEQ multiplex PCR, the TCRdb table keeps only in-frame clones and is missing some. V and J calls and clone size are given by that table; D and trimming were obtained from the DNA. The sample yields 57,000 or so clones, approximately 80% seen once. The V and J ends lost 7 bases and 7 bases, in that order; junction bases with no gene match: 11. Germline V gene data show CDR1 as SQVTM and CDR2 as ANQGSEA. This CDR3 is built from 13 residues. Source material: peripheral blood. The chain uses TRBV29-1 and TRBJ2-7, with TRBD1 matching 9 bases. This TCR was sampled from a man aged 55 to 69 with acute or convalescent COVID-19. Here the CDR3 reads CSGLTGGRGEQYF. In nucleotides, the CDR3 is TGCAGCGGTCTAACAGGGGGCCGAGGGGAGCAGTACTTC.